The text below deals with one T cell receptor (beta chain). The target antigen is unknown. Trimming pared 4 bases from V and 4 bases from J, leaving 7 bases between. The germline V gene has CDR1 LNHDA and CDR2 SQIVND (reference sequence). The CDR3 covers 13 residues. This sample was included in a study of T cell responses to AZD1222 COVID-19 vaccine. Profiled with immunoSEQ multiplex PCR; TCRdb holds only in-frame clones, not every one. The sample has 95,000 to 150,000 clones; approximately 92% are singletons. Broader study findings: Clonal diversity may have been underestimated, and the donors were mostly white British, with more females than males.

The TCR originated in an adult in good health. The genes are TRBV19 and TRBJ1-4; D not certain. Sequences were derived from peripheral blood, sampled on day 0 of AZD1222 vaccination. CDR3 sequence reads: CASSNQVNEKLFF. The CDR3 DNA sequence: TGTGCCAGTAGTAATCAAGTTAATGAAAAACTGTTTTTT.